The 27 T cell receptor beta chains below come from one sample, sequenced in a study of PD-L1 blockade in urothelial cancer (TCRdb year 2017). The label giving this sample's time point can be read as: peripheral blood 6 weeks after treatment start. Receptor amplification or capture employed the immunoSEQ multiplex PCR assay. In its TCRdb copy, this immuneACCESS table keeps in-frame sequences only and misses some clones. Where compared with another copy, unresolved V genes explain less than half of these, and the others have no known cause. This sample lists 38,000 or so clones; roughly 84% were detected once. The top ten clonotypes cover approximately 10% of the sample. Here the sequenced sample was PBMCs, taken around atezolizumab (anti-PD-L1) treatment. The receptor source for this set is a man aged 35 to 55 with urothelial cancer.

The chain combines TRBV29-1 with TRBJ2-3, with D possibly TRBD2 on 6 matching bases. The ends were cut back, 7 bases at V and 3 bases at J, with 20 bases in the middle. The CDR3 totals 15 residues. CDR1 and CDR2 from the germline V gene are SQVTM and ANQGSEA. The CDR3 bases are TGCAGCGCCCGGCACATCCCCGCGGGAACAGATACGCAGTATTTT. Translated, it gives CSARHIPAGTDTQYF.

V usage is TRBV30 and J usage is TRBJ2-7; perhaps TRBD1 as D (5 bases). The CDR3 sequence is 13 residues long. In germline, CDR1 is GTSNPN, CDR2 SVGIG (reference sequence). V lost 0 bases and J 2 bases, leaving 8 bases between the germline ends. The CDR3 DNA reads as TGTGCCTGGAGTGTAACAGGTACCTACGAGCAGTACTTC. This gives the protein CAWSVTGTYEQYF.

This clone was counted a single time. This chain links TRBV7-2 with TRBJ1-5; 8 nucleotides match TRBD1. The CDR3 runs to 15 residues. Trimming took 4 bases from V and 7 from J; bases not matched to a gene: 9. CDR1 is SGHTA, CDR2 FQGNSA, per germline. CDR3 DNA: TGTGCCAGCAGCTCGTCCAGGGGGCTGGTGCAGCCCCAGCATTTT. Encoded protein: CASSSSRGLVQPQHF.

This chain uses TRBV7-2 with TRBJ2-1, with 7 bases fitting TRBD2. J gave up 13 bases and V 3 bases, and 9 bases lay outside the gene matches. This CDR3 has 13 residues. From germline, CDR1 is SGHTA and CDR2 FQGNSA. CDR3 sequence (DNA): TGTGCCAGCAGCTTGCCGACTAGCTCAGGACAGTTCTTC. It translates to CASSLPTSSGQFF.

V gene TRBV9 combines with J gene TRBJ2-7; 12 bases line up with TRBD2. The germline gives CDR1 SGDLS, CDR2 YYNGEE. V trimming: 4 bases; J trimming: 5 bases; junction bases outside the gene matches: 7. This CDR3 spans 15 amino acids. CDR3 nucleotide sequence: TGTGCCAGCAGCCTGGGGACTAGCGGGCTCAACGAGCAGTACTTC. This codes for CASSLGTSGLNEQYF. Variable domain in full (rest from reference TRBV9 and TRBJ2-7): DSGVTQTPKHLITATGQRVTLRCSPRSGDLSVYWYQQSLDQGLQFLIQYYNGEERAKGNILERFSAQQFPDLHSELNLSSLELGDSALYFCASSLGTSGLNEQYFGPGTRLTVT.

The V gene is TRBV4-2, the J gene TRBJ2-7; 12 positions agree with TRBD2. The CDR3 loop spans 15 amino acids. CDR1 LGHNA and CDR2 YNFKEQ come from the germline V gene. V lost 3 bases, J lost 1 base, and 1 base stayed unmatched. CDR3 coding DNA: TGTGCCAGCAGCCAGGGACTAGCGGGTTCCTACGAGCAGTACTTC. Residues: CASSQGLAGSYEQYF.

The DNA of the CDR3 is TGCGCCAGCAGCCAAGATCCGGTAGCGGGAGCCACGACAGATACGCAGTATTTT. This translates into CASSQDPVAGATTDTQYF. The chain has TRBV4-3 and TRBJ2-3; 9 bases agree with TRBD2. CDR3 length equals 18 residues. V dropped 0 bases and J dropped 3; count of bases not matched to a gene: 10. In germline, CDR1 is LGHNA, CDR2 YSLEER.

This clone is a singleton in its sample. The rearrangement uses TRBV18 and TRBJ2-1; 13 bases are shared with TRBD2. The junction had 9 bases not matched to a gene; V was cut back by 4 bases and J by 6 bases. Germline lookup yields CDR1 KGHSH and CDR2 LQKENI. The CDR3 is 17 residues long. CDR3 loop: CASSLRTSGRLANEQFF. The CDR3 nucleotides read TGTGCCAGCTCACTCAGGACTAGCGGGAGACTGGCCAATGAGCAGTTCTTC.

The chain joins TRBV21-1 to TRBJ1-1; the table gives TRBD1 as D, unverified against the DNA. TRBV21-1 has pseudogene status. CDR3 size: 15 residues. The CDR3 DNA follows: TGTGCCAGCAGCCCAGGGGACAGGGTGGGAACTGAAGCTTTCTTT. The encoded protein is CASSPGDRVGTEAFF.

The chain has TRBV6-5 and TRBJ1-2; 9 nucleotides line up with TRBD1. CDR1 and CDR2 (germline): MNHEY, SVGAGI. The CDR3 is 14 residues long. Trimming removed 2 bases from V and 5 bases from J; junction bases left unmatched: 3. CDR3 region: CASSYGQGSYGYTF. For the CDR3, the DNA is TGTGCCAGCAGTTACGGACAGGGGAGTTATGGCTACACCTTC.

V and J are TRBV2 and TRBJ1-2; 7 bases are shared with TRBD1. J gave up 0 bases and V 5 bases, and 3 bases lay outside the gene matches. This CDR3 spans 14 amino acids. CDR1 SNHLY and CDR2 FYNNEI come from the germline V gene. CDR3 in DNA: TGTGCCAGCAGTCCGACAGGGACTAACTATGGCTACACCTTC. Translating it yields CASSPTGTNYGYTF.

The chain links TRBV12-1 to TRBJ1-5. TRBV12-1 is designated a pseudogene. This CDR3 region has 16 residues. CDR3 residues: CASSPPIGVCNQPQHF. CDR3 DNA sequence: TGTGCCAGCAGCCCCCCTATTGGTGTGTGCAATCAGCCCCAGCATTTT.

This chain joins TRBV28 and TRBJ2-1; TRBD2 matches at 7 bases. The CDR3 runs to 13 residues. V was pared by 6 bases and J by 4 bases, with 3 bases of the junction left unmatched. The germline V gene encodes CDR1 MDHEN and CDR2 SYDVKM. CDR3 residues: CASSRTSYNEQFF. The CDR3, as DNA: TGTGCCAGCAGCCGGACTAGTTACAATGAGCAGTTCTTC.

The chain couples TRBV28 to TRBJ2-3; D is unclear. V lost 6 bases and J 6 bases, leaving 13 bases between the germline ends. CDR1 MDHEN and CDR2 SYDVKM come from the germline V gene. The CDR3 covers 13 residues. CDR3 in DNA: TGTGCCAGCAGCACTTTAGTGAAGGATACGCAGTATTTT. Translated: CASSTLVKDTQYF. Variable domain in full (rest from reference TRBV28 and TRBJ2-3): DVKVTQSSRYLVKRTGEKVFLECVQDMDHENMFWYRQDPGLGLRLIYFSYDVKMKEKGDIPEGYSVSREKKERFSLILESASTNQTSMYLCASSTLVKDTQYFGPGTRLTVL.

The chain recombines TRBV30 with TRBJ2-7; 9 bases align to TRBD2. J lost 6 bases, V lost 3 bases, and 6 bases had no gene match. Germline V gene sequence: CDR1 GTSNPN, CDR2 SVGIG (reference sequence). CDR3 length equals 13 residues. This chain's CDR3 is CAWSKEREAEQYF. The DNA for the CDR3 is TGTGCCTGGAGCAAAGAGCGGGAGGCCGAGCAGTACTTC.

V gene TRBV19 combines with J gene TRBJ2-2; D perhaps matches TRBD1 (6 bases). The CDR3 consists of 14 residues. The ends were cut back, 10 bases at V and 4 bases at J, with 16 bases in the middle. Germline assignment: CDR1 LNHDA and CDR2 SQIVND (reference sequence). The CDR3 nucleotides read TGTGCCACATCACAGGGTTCGGTCACCGGGGAGCTGTTTTTT. It encodes CATSQGSVTGELFF.

The chain recombines TRBV29-1 with TRBJ2-7; D may be TRBD1 (5 bases). Germline values: CDR1 SQVTM, CDR2 ANQGSEA. Trimming removed 4 bases from V and 3 bases from J, with 7 bases in between. This CDR3 comprises 11 residues. The CDR3 region is CSVVRDYEQYF. CDR3 nucleotide sequence: TGCAGCGTTGTCAGGGACTACGAGCAGTACTTC.

CDR3 nucleotide sequence: TGTGCCAGCTCACCAGGACAGGGTTCTGAAGCTTTCTTT. Its protein is CASSPGQGSEAFF. The chain is built from TRBV18 and TRBJ1-1; TRBD1 matches at 8 bases. The CDR3 extends over 13 amino acids. The V gene end was trimmed by 2 bases and the J gene end by 6 bases; junction bases not matched to a gene: 2. From germline, CDR1 is KGHSH and CDR2 LQKENI. The whole variable domain, remainder taken from reference TRBV18 and TRBJ1-1, is NAGVMQNPRHLVRRRGQEARLRCSPMKGHSHVYWYRQLPEEGLKFMVYLQKENIIDESGMPKERFSAEFPKEGPSILRIQQVVRGDSAAYFCASSPGQGSEAFFGQGTRLTVV.

V is TRBV2 and J is TRBJ2-5, with 7 bases aligning to TRBD2. The CDR3 covers 14 residues. V was pared by 6 bases and J by 5 bases, with 9 bases of the junction left unmatched. In germline, CDR1 is SNHLY, CDR2 FYNNEI. The CDR3: CASSLRGVEETQYF. The CDR3 DNA follows: TGTGCCAGCAGCCTCCGGGGGGTCGAGGAGACCCAGTACTTC.

The chain couples TRBV4-1 to TRBJ1-4; TRBD1 is a possible D gene (6 bases). The germline V gene has CDR1 MGHRA and CDR2 YSYEKL. Trimming stripped 1 base from V and 6 bases from J, with 15 bases between. The CDR3 sequence is 16 residues long. The CDR3: CASSQVVGRGHEKLFF. CDR3 DNA: TGCGCCAGCAGCCAAGTGGTAGGCAGGGGCCATGAAAAACTGTTTTTT.

This chain links TRBV20-1 with TRBJ1-5, with no clear D. The CDR3 is made up of 10 amino acids. The germline CDR1 and CDR2 sequences are DFQATT and SNEGSKA (reference sequence). Deletions cut 4 bases from V and 5 bases from J, with 3 bases between. CDR3 sequence: CSANYQPQHF. The CDR3 nucleotides read TGCAGTGCTAACTATCAGCCCCAGCATTTT.

This clone was seen a single time. The chain links TRBV4-2 to TRBJ2-1; 7 nucleotides agree with TRBD1. Germline V gene data show CDR1 as LGHNA and CDR2 as YNFKEQ. The CDR3 is 14 amino acids. V gave up 1 base and J gave up 8 bases; unmatched junction bases: 5. The CDR3 here is CASSQGGTADEQFF. The CDR3, as DNA: TGTGCCAGCAGCCAAGGGGGGACAGCCGATGAGCAGTTCTTC.

The gene calls are TRBV5-6 and TRBJ2-7; TRBD1 aligns across 9 bases. CDR1 is SGHDT and CDR2 is YYEEEE in the germline V gene. The V and J ends lost 6 bases and 3 bases, in that order; junction bases with no gene match: 7. This CDR3 has 14 residues. The CDR3 nucleotides are TGTGCCAGCACTCTAGGGACAGGGTTCTACGAGCAGTACTTC. Translating it yields CASTLGTGFYEQYF.

This clone showed up just once. The chain couples TRBV5-1 to TRBJ2-5; D call uncertain. The length of the CDR3 is 14 residues. The V end lost 1 base, the J end lost 3 bases, and 10 bases lay between the germline ends. Germline CDR1 and CDR2: SGHRS and YFSETQ. The CDR3 here is CASSLWQAEETQYF. CDR3 sequence (DNA): TGCGCCAGCAGCTTGTGGCAGGCCGAAGAGACCCAGTACTTC.

The chain uses TRBV5-1 and TRBJ2-1; 8 nucleotides match TRBD2. Per germline, CDR1 SGHRS and CDR2 YFSETQ. V lost 0 bases, J lost 10 bases, and 9 bases stayed unmatched. The CDR3 contains 15 residues. The CDR3 DNA follows: TGCGCCAGCAGCTTGGCGGGAGGGCCGGGGGGGGAGCAGTTCTTC. As protein: CASSLAGGPGGEQFF.

The rearrangement uses TRBV16 and TRBJ1-1, with a possible D match to TRBD1 (6 bases). The CDR3 loop spans 13 amino acids. Trimming took 0 bases from V and 7 from J, leaving 9 bases between them. In germline, CDR1 is KGHSY, CDR2 FQNENV. The CDR3 here is CASSQSTGGEAFF. The CDR3, as DNA: TGTGCCAGCAGCCAATCGACAGGTGGTGAAGCTTTCTTT.

This clone was found a few times. This chain uses TRBV7-3 with TRBJ2-1, with D perhaps matching TRBD2 (7 bases). This CDR3 has 15 amino acids. V was clipped by 1 base and J by 4 bases, with 11 bases between them. Germline CDR1 reads SGHTA; CDR2 reads FQGTGA. For the CDR3, the DNA is TGTGCCAGCAGCTTAAAGCGGGGACAATACAATGAGCAGTTCTTC. It specifies CASSLKRGQYNEQFF.